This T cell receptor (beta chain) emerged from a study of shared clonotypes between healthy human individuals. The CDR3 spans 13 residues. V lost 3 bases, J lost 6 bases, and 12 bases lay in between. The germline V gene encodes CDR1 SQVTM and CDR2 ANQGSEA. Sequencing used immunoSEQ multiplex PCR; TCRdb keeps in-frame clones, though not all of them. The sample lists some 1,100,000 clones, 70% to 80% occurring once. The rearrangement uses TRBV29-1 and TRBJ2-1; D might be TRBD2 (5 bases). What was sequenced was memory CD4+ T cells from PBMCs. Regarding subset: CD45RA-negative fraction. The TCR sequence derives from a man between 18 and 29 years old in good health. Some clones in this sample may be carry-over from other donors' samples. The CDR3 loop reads CSVDSDSSNEQFF. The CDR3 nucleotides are TGCAGCGTTGATAGCGACTCGAGCAATGAGCAGTTCTTC.